This TCR beta chain stems from a study of T-cell reconstitution after alpha-beta-depleted transplantation in children (TCRdb year 2016). For the wider study: Using TCR repertoire profiling, the study followed T-cell immune reconstitution in a quantitative way in children after TCRalphabeta/CD19-depleted allogeneic hematopoietic cell transplantation.

Taken from cysteine to phenylalanine, the CDR3 has 13 residues. Of all the DNA, just the CDR3 is kept, 39 bases in frame from base 1. According to the germline V gene, CDR1 reads SGHRS and CDR2 reads YFSETQ. This clonotype appeared a single time. The clone's antigen remains unknown. This may come from a read error, since a much larger clone is one base off. The library was made by PCR. The instrument was an Illumina HiSeq 2500. To normalize quantification of the TCRbeta repertoire, the TCR libraries were built with molecular barcoding that relied on unique molecular identifiers. TCRdb reprocessed the public reads (quality trimming at Q25 with fastp, clone calling with MiXCR) and kept in-frame beta chains. Each record represents a unique CDR3 protein, reported with the most common genes and DNA among its rows. In all, the sample holds about 230,000 distinct CDR3 sequences, and about 8.8% of those were seen once. About 4.8% of the sample is in the top ten clones.

The chain employs TRBV5-1 and TRBJ2-7; no confident D gene assignment can be made. Sequencing used PBMCs from the stem cell graft donor, obtained from the stem cell graft. The source of this sequence is a human donor who donated a stem cell graft to a child with SCID. The nucleotide sequence reads TGCGCCAGCAGCCACCCTCTGAGCTACGAGCAGAACTTC. Its product reads: CASSHPLSYEQNF.